The rows below give T cell receptor beta chains drawn from one sample of a study of Ad26.COV2.S vaccination and SARS-CoV-2 variants. The repertoire was sequenced with immunoSEQ multiplex PCR; TCRdb's copy has only in-frame clones and lacks some. The sample yields 350,000 to 450,000 clones, about 85% seen once. The specimen comprised peripheral blood, sampled in a trial of Ad26.COV2.S vaccine versus placebo. The receptors stem from a person between 18 and 65 years old who received the Ad26.COV2.S COVID-19 vaccine or a placebo. Both conserved end residues are part of each CDR3. The order of the fields is V gene, clone size, CDR3 length, D gene, J gene, CDR3 DNA, CDR3 protein. The D gene is left open where the match is weak. Size tells how often a clone was seen (once, few, many) or the class of an expanded clone, and some rows leave it out.

v_gene: TRBV5-6
abundance: .
len: 14
d_gene: .
j_gene: TRBJ1-4
CDR3nt: TGTGCCAGCAGCTCCCCAGGGCAGTGGGAAAAACTGTTTTTT
CDR3aa: CASSSPGQWEKLFF

v_gene: TRBV4-1
abundance: few
len: 16
d_gene: TRBD2
j_gene: TRBJ2-7
CDR3nt: TGCGCCAGCAGCCAACCCTTCGGGAGGGACGGGTACGAGCAGTACTTC
CDR3aa: CASSQPFGRDGYEQYF

v_gene: TRBV27
abundance: few
len: 13
d_gene: .
j_gene: TRBJ2-5
CDR3nt: TGTGCCAGCAGAAAAGACTTCGGGGGGACCCAGTACTTC
CDR3aa: CASRKDFGGTQYF

v_gene: TRBV6-2/TRBV6-3
abundance: few
len: 14
d_gene: .
j_gene: TRBJ1-2
CDR3nt: TGTGCCAGCAGCCAGGGACACCGTAACTATGGCTACACCTTC
CDR3aa: CASSQGHRNYGYTF

v_gene: TRBV10-3
abundance: .
len: 15
d_gene: .
j_gene: TRBJ1-5
CDR3nt: TGTGCCATCAAGACGACAGGAATGGGGAATCAGCCCCAGCATTTT
CDR3aa: CAIKTTGMGNQPQHF

v_gene: TRBV18
abundance: .
len: 16
d_gene: TRBD1
j_gene: TRBJ2-7
CDR3nt: TGTGCCAGCTCACCATCGTTGTCGGGACAGGGGATCGAGCAGTACTTC
CDR3aa: CASSPSLSGQGIEQYF

v_gene: TRBV1
abundance: .
len: 19
d_gene: .
j_gene: TRBJ2-7
CDR3nt: TGCACCAGCAGTCGAGATCTCCCGCGGGGCAGGGTATCCTTCCTCGAGCAGTACTTC
CDR3aa: CTSSRDLPRGRVSFLEQYF

v_gene: TRBV12-5
abundance: once
len: 17
d_gene: .
j_gene: TRBJ2-2
CDR3nt: TGTGCTAGTGGTTTGGGACAGAGCACTTCGAACACCGGGGAGCTGTTTTTT
CDR3aa: CASGLGQSTSNTGELFF

v_gene: TRBV12-3/TRBV12-4
abundance: .
len: 13
d_gene: .
j_gene: TRBJ2-5
CDR3nt: TGTGCCAGCAGTTTGGAGAGACAAGAGACCCAGTACTTC
CDR3aa: CASSLERQETQYF

v_gene: TRBV5-1
abundance: .
len: 14
d_gene: .
j_gene: TRBJ1-2
CDR3nt: TGCGCCAGCAGCTCGACCCAGGGTACAGATGGCTACACCTTC
CDR3aa: CASSSTQGTDGYTF

v_gene: TRBV7-9
abundance: .
len: 15
d_gene: .
j_gene: TRBJ1-2
CDR3nt: TGTGCCAGCAGCGTGTCAGGGTTAGGGGACTATGGCTACACCTTC
CDR3aa: CASSVSGLGDYGYTF

v_gene: TRBV5-3
abundance: .
len: 17
d_gene: TRBD1
j_gene: TRBJ1-3
CDR3nt: TGTGCCAGAAGCACCATGACAGGGGGCGTCTCTGGAAACACCATATATTTT
CDR3aa: CARSTMTGGVSGNTIYF

v_gene: TRBV6-5
abundance: .
len: 14
d_gene: .
j_gene: TRBJ2-7
CDR3nt: TGTGCCAGCAGTTACTCTAGACAGGGAGGCGAGCAGTACTTC
CDR3aa: CASSYSRQGGEQYF

v_gene: TRBV18
abundance: .
len: 14
d_gene: .
j_gene: TRBJ1-2
CDR3nt: TGTGCCAGCTCACCACTGGCTGGGGCTGATGGCTACACCTTC
CDR3aa: CASSPLAGADGYTF

v_gene: TRBV19
abundance: .
len: 18
d_gene: TRBD1
j_gene: TRBJ1-4
CDR3nt: TGTGCCAGTAGTACAGGGACAGGAGGGATAGGTTACCCGGGAAAACTGTTTTTT
CDR3aa: CASSTGTGGIGYPGKLFF

v_gene: TRBV7-2
abundance: .
len: 16
d_gene: .
j_gene: TRBJ2-5
CDR3nt: TGTGCCAGCAGCTTAGAGGGGCGTATAGTAGGAGAGACCCAGTACTTC
CDR3aa: CASSLEGRIVGETQYF

v_gene: TRBV18
abundance: once
len: 15
d_gene: .
j_gene: TRBJ1-6
CDR3nt: TGTGCCAGCTCACCTGGGAGGGGCTATAATTCACCCCTCCACTTT
CDR3aa: CASSPGRGYNSPLHF

v_gene: TRBV28
abundance: .
len: 12
d_gene: TRBD1
j_gene: TRBJ2-5
CDR3nt: TGTGCCAGCTCGGGACAGGGGGAGACCCAGTACTTC
CDR3aa: CASSGQGETQYF

v_gene: TRBV7-2
abundance: .
len: 15
d_gene: .
j_gene: TRBJ2-7
CDR3nt: TGTGCCAGCTCCATTGACAGCCTGAGCTCCTACGAGCAGTACTTC
CDR3aa: CASSIDSLSSYEQYF

v_gene: TRBV5-1
abundance: .
len: 18
d_gene: TRBD1
j_gene: TRBJ1-5
CDR3nt: TGCGCCAGCAGCTCACCCCGTGGACAGGATGTTAGCAATCAGCCCCAGCATTTT
CDR3aa: CASSSPRGQDVSNQPQHF

v_gene: TRBV19
abundance: .
len: 16
d_gene: .
j_gene: TRBJ2-3
CDR3nt: TGTGCCAGTAGTATAGACCTGGAGCCAGGCACAGATACGCAGTATTTT
CDR3aa: CASSIDLEPGTDTQYF

v_gene: TRBV28
abundance: .
len: 14
d_gene: TRBD1
j_gene: TRBJ1-1
CDR3nt: TGTGCCAGCAGCCCCGGACAGGGGAGGATTAGGGCTTTCTTT
CDR3aa: CASSPGQGRIRAFF

v_gene: TRBV18
abundance: .
len: 14
d_gene: TRBD1
j_gene: TRBJ2-5
CDR3nt: TGTGCCAGCTCACTTTCGACAGGGGTGGAGACCCAGTACTTC
CDR3aa: CASSLSTGVETQYF

v_gene: TRBV28
abundance: .
len: 14
d_gene: .
j_gene: TRBJ2-7
CDR3nt: TGTGCCAGCAGTCTGGTGGACGTCGCCTACGAGCAGTACTTC
CDR3aa: CASSLVDVAYEQYF

v_gene: TRBV19
abundance: .
len: 17
d_gene: .
j_gene: TRBJ2-5
CDR3nt: TGTGCCAGTAGTATACGGGGGGACACCTATAAGCAAGAGACCCAGTACTTC
CDR3aa: CASSIRGDTYKQETQYF

v_gene: TRBV6-2/TRBV6-3
abundance: .
len: 15
d_gene: .
j_gene: TRBJ1-5
CDR3nt: TGTGCCAGCAGTCGATCCGACAGGAGCAATCAGCCCCAGCATTTT
CDR3aa: CASSRSDRSNQPQHF

v_gene: TRBV5-1
abundance: .
len: 12
d_gene: .
j_gene: TRBJ2-3
CDR3nt: TGCGCCAGCAGCTTTACCACAGATACGCAGTATTTT
CDR3aa: CASSFTTDTQYF

v_gene: TRBV5-4
abundance: .
len: 16
d_gene: TRBD1
j_gene: TRBJ2-2
CDR3nt: TGTGCCAGCCCATTCCCGGGACAGGGTCCCACAGGGGAGCTGTTTTTT
CDR3aa: CASPFPGQGPTGELFF

v_gene: TRBV5-4
abundance: .
len: 13
d_gene: TRBD1
j_gene: TRBJ1-1
CDR3nt: TGTGCCAGCAACAGGGACAGGGTAACTGAAGCTTTCTTT
CDR3aa: CASNRDRVTEAFF

v_gene: TRBV7-6
abundance: .
len: 16
d_gene: .
j_gene: TRBJ2-2
CDR3nt: TGTGCCAGCAGCTTAGAGGCGGGACTCATCACCGGGGAGCTGTTTTTT
CDR3aa: CASSLEAGLITGELFF